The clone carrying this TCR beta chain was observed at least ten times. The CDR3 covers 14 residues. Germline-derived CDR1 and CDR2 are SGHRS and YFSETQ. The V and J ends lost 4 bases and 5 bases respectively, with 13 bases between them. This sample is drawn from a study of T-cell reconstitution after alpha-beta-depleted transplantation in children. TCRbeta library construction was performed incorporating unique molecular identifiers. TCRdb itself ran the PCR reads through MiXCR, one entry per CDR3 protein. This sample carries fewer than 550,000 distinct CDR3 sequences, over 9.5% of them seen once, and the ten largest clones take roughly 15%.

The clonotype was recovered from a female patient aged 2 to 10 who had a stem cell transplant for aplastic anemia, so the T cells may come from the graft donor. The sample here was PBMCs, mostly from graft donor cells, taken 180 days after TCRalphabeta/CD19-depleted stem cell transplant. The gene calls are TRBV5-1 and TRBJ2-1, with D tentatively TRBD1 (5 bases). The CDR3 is CASSMDTGNNEQFF. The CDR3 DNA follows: TGCGCCAGCAGCATGGACACCGGCAACAATGAGCAGTTCTTC.